Below, 7 T cell receptor beta chains from the same sample are listed, as sequenced in a study of T cells in Graves' hyperthyroidism and ophthalmopathy. The investigators amplified TCR beta CDR3 regions from RNA transcripts. In the first-round RT-PCR of the TCR CDR3, the HTBI primer set was used. MiXCR was run by TCRdb on the multiplex PCR reads, yielding one entry per CDR3 protein. The table lists a few hundred thousand distinct CDR3 sequences, 15% to 19% of them singletons. Specimen: blood. The receptors come from a woman under 30 with Graves' hyperthyroidism that later progressed to Graves' ophthalmopathy.

This clonotype was detected many times. This chain joins TRBV19 and TRBJ2-3, with 8 bases that match TRBD1. The V and J ends lost 5 bases and 3 bases, in that order; junction bases with no gene match: 7. The CDR3 sequence is 15 residues long. In germline, CDR1 is LNHDA, CDR2 SQIVND (reference sequence). The CDR3 DNA sequence: TGTGCCAGTAGTCCCCCGGACAGGGTGACAGATACGCAGTATTTT. It encodes CASSPPDRVTDTQYF.

The genes are TRBV28 and TRBJ2-5; 9 bases align to TRBD2. The CDR3 is made up of 15 amino acids. Germline CDR1 reads MDHEN; CDR2 reads SYDVKM. J lost 2 bases, V lost 7 bases, and 8 bases had no gene match. The CDR3 coding sequence is TGTGCCAGCACCAGACTAGCGGAGAAGCAAGAGACCCAGTACTTC. Translated, it gives CASTRLAEKQETQYF.

In the case of this clonotype: This likely comes from a read error, as the CDR3 has no conserved phenylalanine or tryptophan at its end. The J gene is TRBJ1-1, the V gene TRBV28, with a weak D call TRBD1 (5 bases). The CDR3 extends over 16 amino acids. CDR1 MDHEN and CDR2 SYDVKM come from the germline V gene. The CDR3 DNA follows: TGTGCTAGCAGTTTAGGGGATTTCCTCATGAACACTGAAGCTTTCTCT. Its translation: CASSLGDFLMNTEAFS.

Comment on this clonotype: At one boundary the junction diverges from the germline segment, which might be a read error. V gene TRBV7-7 combines with J gene TRBJ2-7, with 10 bases matching TRBD1. Per the germline V gene, CDR1 is SSHAT and CDR2 is FNYEAQ (reference sequence). This CDR3 spans 16 amino acids. The CDR3 reads CASSLARRTGGYEQYF. DNA of the CDR3: TGTGCTAGCAGCTTAGCGCGTAGGACAGGGGGCTACGAGCAGTACTTC. The variable domain in full, with the rest retrieved from reference TRBV7-7 and TRBJ2-7, is GAGVSQSPRYKVTKRGQDVTLRCDPISSHATLYWYQQALGQGPEFLTYFNYEAQPDKSGLPSDRFSAERPEGSISTLTIQRTEQRDSAMYRCASSLARRTGGYEQYFGPGTRLTVT.

This clonotype was counted at least ten times. The chain couples TRBV7-3 to TRBJ2-3; D might be TRBD2 (5 bases). Looked up from germline, CDR1 is SGHTA and CDR2 is FQGTGA. This CDR3 contains 16 residues. V was trimmed by 1 base and J by 2 bases, leaving 13 bases between them. The CDR3 nucleotides are TGTGCCAGCAGCTTAAACAGACGGGAAACCACAGATACGCAGTATTTT. It encodes CASSLNRRETTDTQYF.

The chain joins TRBV6-1 to TRBJ2-1; D may be TRBD2 (6 bases). V was cut by 6 bases and J by 6 bases, with 15 bases left in between. In germline, CDR1 is MNHNS, CDR2 SASEGT. The CDR3 runs to 14 residues. CDR3 bases: TGTGCCAGCAGCGGAGGGGACGGGTCCAATGAGCAGTTCTTC. It encodes CASSGGDGSNEQFF.

This clonotype showed up many times. V and J are TRBV28 and TRBJ2-7; the D call may be TRBD1 or TRBD2 (6 bases each). V was trimmed by 3 bases and J by 4 bases, leaving 19 bases between them. The CDR3 covers 16 residues. CDR1 and CDR2 (germline): MDHEN, SYDVKM. CDR3 DNA sequence: TGTGCCAGCAGTTTCGGGGGCCCTTGGATAAGGTACGAGCAGTACTTC. It is translated as CASSFGGPWIRYEQYF. Variable domain in full (rest from reference TRBV28 and TRBJ2-7): DVKVTQSSRYLVKRTGEKVFLECVQDMDHENMFWYRQDPGLGLRLIYFSYDVKMKEKGDIPEGYSVSREKKERFSLILESASTNQTSMYLCASSFGGPWIRYEQYFGPGTRLTVT.